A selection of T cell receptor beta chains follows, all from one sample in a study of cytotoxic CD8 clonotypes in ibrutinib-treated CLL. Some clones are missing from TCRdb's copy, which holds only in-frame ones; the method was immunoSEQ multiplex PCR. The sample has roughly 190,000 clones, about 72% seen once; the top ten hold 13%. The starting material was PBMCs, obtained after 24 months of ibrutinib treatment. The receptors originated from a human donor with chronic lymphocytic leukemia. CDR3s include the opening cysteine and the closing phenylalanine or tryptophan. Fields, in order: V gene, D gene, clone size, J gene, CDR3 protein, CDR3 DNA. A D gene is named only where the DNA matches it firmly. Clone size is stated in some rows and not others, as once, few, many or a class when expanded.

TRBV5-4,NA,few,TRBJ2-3,CASSLVDTQYF,TGTGCCAGCAGCTTGGTAGATACGCAGTATTTT
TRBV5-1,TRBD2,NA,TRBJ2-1,CASSREGSSYNEQFF,TGCGCCAGCAGCAGGGAGGGGAGCTCCTACAATGAGCAGTTCTTC
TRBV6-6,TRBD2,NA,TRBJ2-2,CASWGLADTGELFF,TGTGCCAGCTGGGGACTAGCCGACACCGGGGAGCTGTTTTTT
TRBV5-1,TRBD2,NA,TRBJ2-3,CASRGGRPADTQYF,TGCGCCAGCAGGGGGGGGAGGCCCGCAGATACGCAGTATTTT
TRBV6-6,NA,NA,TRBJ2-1,CASSYRRTSYNEQFF,TGTGCCAGCAGTTATCGGAGGACTTCCTACAATGAGCAGTTCTTC
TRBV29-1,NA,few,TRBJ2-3,CSVPDRLTDTQYF,TGCAGCGTCCCCGACCGTCTCACAGATACGCAGTATTTT
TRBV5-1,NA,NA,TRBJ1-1,CASSFSIGFPVPEAFF,TGCGCCAGCAGCTTTAGTATCGGTTTTCCGGTCCCTGAAGCTTTCTTT
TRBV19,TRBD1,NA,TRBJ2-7,CASSKDRGLSYEQYF,TGTGCCAGTAGTAAAGACAGGGGGCTCTCCTACGAGCAGTACTTC
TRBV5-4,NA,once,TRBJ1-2,CASSLDRQNYGYTF,TGTGCCAGCAGCTTGGACAGGCAGAACTATGGCTACACCTTC
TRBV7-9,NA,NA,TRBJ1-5,CASSLEGRSQPQHF,TGTGCCAGCAGCTTAGAGGGACGAAGTCAGCCCCAGCATTTT
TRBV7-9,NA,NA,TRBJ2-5,CASSPYTAKETQYF,TGTGCCAGCAGCCCCTACACCGCGAAAGAGACCCAGTACTTC
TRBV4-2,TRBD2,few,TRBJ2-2,CASSQLLAGNTGELFF,TGTGCCAGCAGCCAACTACTAGCGGGAAACACCGGGGAGCTGTTTTTT
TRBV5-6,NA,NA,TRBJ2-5,CASSFRETQYF,TGTGCCAGCAGCTTCAGGGAGACCCAGTACTTC
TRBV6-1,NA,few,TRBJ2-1,CASSETLRGEQFF,TGTGCCAGCAGTGAAACCCTTCGAGGGGAGCAGTTCTTC
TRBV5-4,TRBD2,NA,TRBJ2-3,CASSGRLAGGSDTQYF,TGTGCCAGCAGCGGGCGGCTAGCGGGAGGGTCAGATACGCAGTATTTT
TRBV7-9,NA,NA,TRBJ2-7,CASSRTLYEQYF,TGTGCCAGCAGCCGAACCTTATACGAGCAGTACTTC
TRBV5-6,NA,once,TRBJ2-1,CASSLPGGLQFF,TGTGCCAGCAGCTTGCCCGGAGGGTTGCAGTTCTTC
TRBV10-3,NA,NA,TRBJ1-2,CAISERQGFMDGYTF,TGTGCCATCAGTGAGCGGCAGGGCTTCATGGATGGCTACACCTTC
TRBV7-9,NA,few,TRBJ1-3,CASRVGSSGNTIYF,TGTGCCAGTCGAGTGGGGAGCTCTGGAAACACCATATATTTT
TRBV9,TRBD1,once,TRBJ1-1,CASSVVGTGFNTEAFF,TGTGCCAGCAGCGTAGTGGGGACAGGGTTTAACACTGAAGCTTTCTTT
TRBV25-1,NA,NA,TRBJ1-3,CASSHRGHASGNTIYF,TGTGCCAGCAGTCATCGGGGACACGCATCTGGAAACACCATATATTTT
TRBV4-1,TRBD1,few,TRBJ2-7,CASSQRTGGDEQYF,TGCGCCAGCAGCCAAAGGACAGGGGGCGACGAGCAGTACTTC
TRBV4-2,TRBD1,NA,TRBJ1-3,CASGDRFSGNTIYF,TGTGCCAGCGGGGACAGGTTCTCTGGAAACACCATATATTTT
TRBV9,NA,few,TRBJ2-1,CASSVGASYNEQFF,TGTGCCAGCAGTGTGGGAGCTTCCTACAATGAGCAGTTCTTC
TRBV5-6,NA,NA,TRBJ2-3,CASSFGLADTQYF,TGTGCCAGCAGCTTTGGACTCGCAGATACGCAGTATTTT
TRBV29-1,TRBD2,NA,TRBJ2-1,CSVEDHYLFLGLAAYNEQFF,TGCAGCGTTGAAGATCACTATTTATTCCTTGGACTAGCGGCTTACAATGAGCAGTTCTTC
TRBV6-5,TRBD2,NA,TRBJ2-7,CAATRTSGSYEQYF,TGTGCCGCCACTCGGACTAGCGGGAGCTACGAGCAGTACTTC
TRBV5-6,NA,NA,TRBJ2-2,CASSRTGRGFTGELFF,TGTGCCAGCAGCCGGACAGGGAGGGGATTTACCGGGGAGCTGTTTTTT
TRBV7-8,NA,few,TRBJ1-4,CASSLALGGLINEKLFF,TGTGCCAGCAGCTTAGCCCTCGGGGGGCTCATTAATGAAAAACTGTTTTTT
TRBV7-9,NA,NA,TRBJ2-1,CASSVYSGYEQFF,TGTGCCAGCAGCGTATATTCAGGGTATGAGCAGTTCTTC
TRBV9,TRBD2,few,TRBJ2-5,CASSVTHGRALETQYF,TGTGCCAGCAGCGTAACACACGGGAGGGCCCTTGAGACCCAGTACTTC
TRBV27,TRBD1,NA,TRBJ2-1,CASRTGGMGRSYNEQFF,TGTGCCAGCAGGACAGGGGGCATGGGTCGATCCTACAATGAGCAGTTCTTC
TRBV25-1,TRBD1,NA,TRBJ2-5,CASSYRQGAGETQYF,TGTGCCAGCAGTTACCGACAGGGGGCTGGGGAGACCCAGTACTTC
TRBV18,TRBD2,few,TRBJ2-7,CASSPPLAGAYEQYF,TGTGCCAGCTCACCACCGTTAGCGGGAGCCTACGAGCAGTACTTC
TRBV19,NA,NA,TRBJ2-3,CASSGGPAPTDTQYF,TGTGCCAGTAGTGGGGGCCCAGCGCCCACAGATACGCAGTATTTT
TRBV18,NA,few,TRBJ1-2,CASSLSEGSGYTF,TGTGCCAGCTCCCTGTCGGAGGGTAGCGGCTACACCTTC
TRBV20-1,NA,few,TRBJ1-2,CSARDRVGYTF,TGCAGTGCTAGAGACAGGGTCGGCTACACCTTC
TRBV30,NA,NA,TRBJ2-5,CALGEFQETQYF,TGTGCCTTAGGGGAATTCCAAGAGACCCAGTACTTC
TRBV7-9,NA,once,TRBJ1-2,CASSYPNTGPIRNGYTF,TGTGCCAGCAGTTACCCCAATACAGGGCCTATTCGGAATGGCTACACCTTC
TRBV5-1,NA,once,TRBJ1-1,CASSFLENTEAFF,TGCGCCAGCAGCTTTTTGGAGAACACTGAAGCTTTCTTT
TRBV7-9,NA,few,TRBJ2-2,CASSPVGGSGELFF,TGTGCCAGCAGCCCCGTTGGAGGGTCCGGGGAGCTGTTTTTT
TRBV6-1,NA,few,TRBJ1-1,CASSAPAEKAFF,TGTGCCAGCAGTGCCCCGGCAGAGAAAGCTTTCTTT
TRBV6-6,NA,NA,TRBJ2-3,CASSYSTADTQYF,TGTGCCAGCAGTTACTCGACTGCGGATACGCAGTATTTT
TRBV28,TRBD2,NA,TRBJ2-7,CASSLGTSGLGEQYF,TGTGCCAGCAGCCTAGGGACTAGCGGGCTCGGGGAGCAGTACTTC
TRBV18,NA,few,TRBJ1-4,CASSPDRKTLFF,TGTGCCAGCTCACCAGATAGGAAAACCCTGTTTTTT
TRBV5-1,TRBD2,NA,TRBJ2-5,CASRKGLAGEETQYF,TGCGCCAGCAGAAAAGGACTAGCGGGAGAAGAGACCCAGTACTTC
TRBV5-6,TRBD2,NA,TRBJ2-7,CASSKGLAGDYEQYF,TGTGCCAGCAGCAAGGGACTAGCGGGAGACTACGAGCAGTACTTC
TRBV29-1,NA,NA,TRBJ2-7,CSVFGSWSEQYF,TGCAGCGTTTTCGGGAGTTGGTCCGAGCAGTACTTC
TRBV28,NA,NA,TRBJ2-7,CATLDISYEQYF,TGTGCCACCCTGGACATTTCCTACGAGCAGTACTTC
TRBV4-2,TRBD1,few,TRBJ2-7,CASSQVSPGTGAEQYF,TGTGCCAGCAGCCAAGTTAGTCCCGGGACAGGGGCCGAGCAGTACTTC
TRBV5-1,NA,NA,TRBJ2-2,CASSHSTGELFF,TGCGCCAGCAGCCACTCTACCGGGGAGCTGTTTTTT
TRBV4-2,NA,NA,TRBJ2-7,CASSQDFRLYF,TGTGCCAGCAGCCAAGATTTCAGGCTCTACTTC
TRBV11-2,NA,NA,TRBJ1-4,CASSSYRDKREKLFF,TGTGCCAGCAGCTCCTACCGGGACAAAAGGGAAAAACTGTTTTTT
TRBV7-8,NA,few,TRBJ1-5,CASSPRPDQPQHF,TGTGCCAGCAGCCCCAGACCCGATCAGCCCCAGCATTTT
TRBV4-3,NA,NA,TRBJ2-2,CASSQEPSGPNTGELFF,TGCGCCAGCAGCCAAGAACCCAGCGGGCCGAACACCGGGGAGCTGTTTTTT